The 2 T cell receptor beta chains below were found in one sample sequenced in a study of CD8 T cells in Susac syndrome. Random-hexamer reverse transcription was applied to roughly 0.5 to 1 ug RNA. In TCRdb, the immunoSEQ multiplex PCR reads were re-called with MiXCR into one record per CDR3 protein. The data hold some 180,000 distinct CDR3 sequences, with about 93% observed a single time. The sample was CD4+ T cells from PBMCs. All receptors come from a human donor in good health.

CDR3 loop: CAWSGGQPLGETQYF. CDR3 in DNA: TGTGCCTGGAGTGGCGGTCAGCCCTTGGGGGAGACCCAGTACTTC. The chain joins TRBV30 to TRBJ2-5; D remains unclear. Germline CDR1 GTSNPN, CDR2 SVGIG (reference sequence). V was cut by 1 base and J by 5 bases, with 17 bases left in between. CDR3 length equals 15 residues.

The sample holds a few counts of this clonotype. The chain couples TRBV25-1 to TRBJ2-3, with D perhaps matching TRBD1 or TRBD2 (5 bases each). Germline assignment: CDR1 MGHDK and CDR2 SYGVNS. With 1 base removed from V and 3 bases from J, the gap between germline ends came to 5 bases. This CDR3 spans 13 amino acids. The CDR3: CASSEWGTDTQYF. CDR3 coding DNA: TGTGCCAGCAGTGAATGGGGGACAGATACGCAGTATTTT.